This T cell receptor beta chain was obtained from a study of post-analysis software for immune sequencing data. Study overall: Multiple sclerosis in the patients followed relapsing-remitting, secondary progressive and progressive-relapsing courses. Findings of the study overall: The study found significantly lower normalized Chao1 diversity in multiple sclerosis patients than in controls. The five TRBV segments detected at higher frequency in patients than in controls included TRBV5-6, TRBV5-1 and TRBV20-1. F measure grouped same-batch samples tightly together.

Incorporated into the TCR beta cDNA libraries were unique molecular identifiers, which served to reduce PCR and sequencing biases. From the PCR reads, TCRdb called clonotypes with MiXCR, one entry per CDR3 protein. The data show around 700,000 distinct CDR3 sequences, 55% to 60% seen once. This CDR3 region has 18 residues. Trimming took off 3 bases at V and 10 bases at J, with 28 bases between the two ends. From germline, CDR1 is MGHRA and CDR2 YSYEKL. About this clonotype: The antigen remains unidentified.

The sample taken for sequencing was blood. V is TRBV4-1 and J is TRBJ2-1, with D maybe TRBD2 (7 bases). This TCR was recovered from a girl aged 2 to 10 with multiple sclerosis. CDR3 nucleotide sequence: TGCGCCAGCAGCCAGCCACCTCCCGAGCGGGACATCCAGCAGGAGCAGTTCTTC. It encodes CASSQPPPERDIQQEQFF.